A single sample is the source of the 21 T cell receptor beta chains below, sequenced in a study of OX40 agonist ivuxolimab in advanced cancers. Sequencing was performed with immunoSEQ multiplex PCR; in TCRdb, only in-frame clones are kept and a portion is missing. Among roughly 66,000 clones, roughly four fifths were seen once, and the ten largest hold around 6.7%. Here the sequenced sample was CD4+ or CD8+ T cells sorted from blood, taken in a trial of the OX40 agonist ivuxolimab. These receptors originate from an adult with an advanced solid tumor such as melanoma, head and neck, liver or kidney cancer.

The rearrangement links TRBV6-4 to TRBJ1-1; D remains ambiguous. The CDR3 consists of 13 residues. Trimming removed 3 bases from V and 6 bases from J, with 11 bases in between. CDR1 is MRHNA and CDR2 is SNTAGT in the germline V gene. The CDR3 bases are TGTGCCAGCAGTGAGGAATGGGGTTCTGAAGCTTTCTTT. Protein: CASSEEWGSEAFF.

The CDR3 reads CASSLSDRWDYGYTF. Here the CDR3 DNA reads TGTGCCAGCAGCTTGTCGGACCGCTGGGACTATGGCTACACCTTC. The J gene is TRBJ1-2, the V gene TRBV5-4; D remains unclear. Germline loops: CDR1 SGHNT, CDR2 YYREEE (reference sequence). This CDR3 contains 15 residues. V lost 1 base, J lost 3 bases, and 13 bases lay in between.

This CDR3 is CASSVGTSGTQEQYF. CDR3 sequence (DNA): TGTGCCAGCAGCGTCGGGACTAGCGGGACTCAGGAGCAGTACTTC. The chain combines TRBV7-9 with TRBJ2-7, with 13 bases lining up with TRBD2. In germline, CDR1 is SEHNR, CDR2 FQNEAQ (reference sequence). Trimming at V came to 5 bases and at J to 7 bases, leaving 8 bases not matched to a gene. The CDR3 covers 15 residues.

The chain carries TRBV4-2 and TRBJ2-1; 7 bases agree with TRBD2. V was pared by 4 bases and J by 7 bases, with 1 base of the junction left unmatched. Germline loops: CDR1 LGHNA, CDR2 YNFKEQ. This CDR3 has 12 residues. DNA for the CDR3: TGTGCCAGCAGCCCGGGAGGAAATGAGCAGTTCTTC. Its translation: CASSPGGNEQFF.

The chain is built from TRBV7-3 and TRBJ2-1, with D hard to call. Germline V gene lookup returns CDR1 SGHTA and CDR2 FQGTGA. Trimming shortened V by 0 bases and J by 0 bases, and 6 bases separated the two germline ends. The CDR3 loop spans 15 amino acids. CDR3 protein: CASSLTPSSYNEQFF. CDR3 sequence (DNA): TGTGCCAGCAGCTTAACCCCTAGCTCCTACAATGAGCAGTTCTTC.

The rearrangement joins TRBV9 to TRBJ1-4; D is unresolved. This CDR3 comprises 13 residues. Trimming left V 3 bases short and J 2 bases short, with 5 bases between. Germline V CDR1 and CDR2: SGDLS, YYNGEE. CDR3 protein: CASSADTNEKLFF. The CDR3, as DNA: TGTGCCAGCAGCGCGGACACTAATGAAAAACTGTTTTTT.

V is TRBV28 and J is TRBJ1-3; no clear D. Trimming removed 3 bases from V and 0 bases from J, with 12 bases in between. This CDR3 contains 16 residues. In germline, CDR1 is MDHEN, CDR2 SYDVKM. CDR3 nucleotide sequence: TGTGCCAGCAGTTTTCAAGGCGCAGACTCTGGAAACACCATATATTTT. Protein: CASSFQGADSGNTIYF.

This clone has just a few counts. The rearrangement links TRBV6-1 to TRBJ2-1; D possibly corresponds to TRBD1 (5 bases). V lost 1 base, J lost 0 bases, and 7 bases lay in between. From germline, CDR1 is MNHNS and CDR2 SASEGT. This CDR3 spans 15 amino acids. The CDR3 DNA reads TGTGCCAGCAGTGAAGGGACACCCTCCTACAATGAGCAGTTCTTC. Protein sequence: CASSEGTPSYNEQFF.

The chain joins TRBV18 to TRBJ1-5; possibly TRBD1 for D (6 bases). Trimming shortened V by 6 bases and J by 5 bases, and 26 bases separated the two germline ends. Germline values: CDR1 KGHSH, CDR2 LQKENI. This CDR3 has 18 amino acids. The CDR3 reads CASSAMAPGGASDQPQHF. The CDR3 DNA reads TGTGCCAGCTCGGCTATGGCGCCGGGGGGCGCTTCGGATCAGCCCCAGCATTTT.

The V and J genes are TRBV2 and TRBJ2-1; 14 bases match TRBD2. The junction had 9 bases not matched to a gene; V was cut back by 5 bases and J by 6 bases. The CDR3 spans 17 residues. CDR1 and CDR2 from the germline V gene are SNHLY and FYNNEI. CDR3 nucleotide sequence: TGTGCCAGCAGTTACGGGACTAGCGGGGGAGGCGTCAATGAGCAGTTCTTC. Translated: CASSYGTSGGGVNEQFF.

This chain links TRBV28 with TRBJ2-1; 7 nucleotides match TRBD1. The V and J ends lost 5 bases and 9 bases, in that order; junction bases with no gene match: 10. In germline, CDR1 is MDHEN, CDR2 SYDVKM. The CDR3 covers 14 residues. The CDR3 nucleotides read TGTGCCAGCAGTGGGGCAACAGGGGCTACTGAGCAGTTCTTC. Encoded protein: CASSGATGATEQFF.

This chain joins TRBV5-1 and TRBJ1-5; D call uncertain. CDR1 SGHRS and CDR2 YFSETQ come from the germline V gene. The CDR3 contains 17 residues. V lost 0 bases and J lost 0, with 13 bases in between. The CDR3 DNA sequence: TGCGCCAGCAGCTTGGACCCCCAGCGAAATAGCAATCAGCCCCAGCATTTT. Protein: CASSLDPQRNSNQPQHF.

This rearrangement joins TRBV7-2 to TRBJ1-4; D gene unclear. The length of the CDR3 is 16 residues. CDR1 SGHTA and CDR2 FQGNSA come from the germline V gene. V lost 4 bases and J 3 bases, leaving 15 bases between the germline ends. The CDR3 loop is CASSSMSRASNEKLFF. CDR3 coding DNA: TGTGCCAGCAGCTCCATGAGCCGAGCATCTAATGAAAAACTGTTTTTT.

The chain carries TRBV18 and TRBJ2-3; 7 bases agree with TRBD2. J was trimmed by 1 base and V by 2 bases; bases with no gene match: 3. The germline gives CDR1 KGHSH, CDR2 LQKENI. The CDR3 runs to 15 residues. The CDR3 DNA is TGTGCCAGCTCACCAATGGCGGGGGGCACAGATACGCAGTATTTT. Protein: CASSPMAGGTDTQYF. The full variable domain, rest sourced from reference TRBV18 and TRBJ2-3, is NAGVMQNPRHLVRRRGQEARLRCSPMKGHSHVYWYRQLPEEGLKFMVYLQKENIIDESGMPKERFSAEFPKEGPSILRIQQVVRGDSAAYFCASSPMAGGTDTQYFGPGTRLTVL.

This chain connects TRBV19 to TRBJ2-5, with D unresolved. The CDR3 length is 13 residues. Per the germline V gene, CDR1 is LNHDA and CDR2 is SQIVND (reference sequence). Trimming shortened V by 4 bases and J by 2 bases, and 8 bases separated the two germline ends. CDR3 residues: CASSKTRQETQYF. In DNA form, the CDR3 reads TGTGCCAGTAGTAAGACTCGGCAAGAGACCCAGTACTTC.

The rearrangement joins TRBV19 to TRBJ1-1; 8 bases are a match to TRBD1. J gave up 7 bases and V 5 bases, and 15 bases lay outside the gene matches. Germline V gene lookup returns CDR1 LNHDA and CDR2 SQIVND (reference sequence). The CDR3 is made up of 16 amino acids. The DNA for the CDR3 is TGTGCCAGTAGTGTATCAGGACAGGGCACCCTGCTTGAAGCTTTCTTT. Protein product: CASSVSGQGTLLEAFF.

This clone was recorded once. The chain joins TRBV5-4 to TRBJ2-2; 12 nucleotides line up with TRBD1. The CDR3 extends over 16 amino acids. J gave up 2 bases and V 4 bases, and 3 bases lay outside the gene matches. In germline, CDR1 is SGHNT, CDR2 YYREEE (reference sequence). The DNA of the CDR3 is TGTGCCAGCAGCGCGGGACAGGGGGCAAACACCGGGGAGCTGTTTTTT. Translating gives CASSAGQGANTGELFF.

The J gene is TRBJ1-2, the V gene TRBV5-1; TRBD1 agrees at 11 bases. Germline CDR1 SGHRS, CDR2 YFSETQ. V dropped 8 bases and J dropped 7; count of bases not matched to a gene: 13. CDR3 size: 15 residues. DNA for the CDR3: TGCGCCAGTTACGGGACAGGGGGTCCACAGGGTGGCTACACCTTC. It yields the protein CASYGTGGPQGGYTF.

The chain couples TRBV28 to TRBJ2-4, with D perhaps matching TRBD1 (6 bases). CDR3 length: 15 residues. V lost 8 bases and J 1 base, leaving 15 bases between the germline ends. CDR1 is MDHEN and CDR2 is SYDVKM in the germline V gene. The chain's CDR3 is CASCPTGVAKNIQYF. CDR3 nucleotides: TGTGCCAGCTGTCCGACAGGCGTCGCCAAAAACATTCAGTACTTC.

A note on this clone: A read error may account for a junction end that differs from germline. This sequence joins TRBV7-2 and TRBJ2-5; 11 nucleotides align to TRBD2. The CDR3 runs 14 residues. The germline V gene encodes CDR1 SGHTA and CDR2 FQGNSA. The CDR3 nucleotides are TGTGCCAGCAGCCTAGCGGGAGGAGGGGAGACCCAGTACTTC. It yields the protein CASSLAGGGETQYF.

The chain recombines TRBV7-8 with TRBJ2-1; TRBD1 or TRBD2 may be the D gene (6 bases each). V lost 1 base, J lost 4 bases, and 14 bases lay in between. CDR1 and CDR2 from the germline V gene are SGHVS and FQNEAQ. The CDR3 is made up of 16 amino acids. CDR3 sequence reads: CASSLGGGSQYNEQFF. In DNA form, the CDR3 reads TGTGCCAGCAGCTTAGGAGGGGGGTCCCAATACAATGAGCAGTTCTTC.